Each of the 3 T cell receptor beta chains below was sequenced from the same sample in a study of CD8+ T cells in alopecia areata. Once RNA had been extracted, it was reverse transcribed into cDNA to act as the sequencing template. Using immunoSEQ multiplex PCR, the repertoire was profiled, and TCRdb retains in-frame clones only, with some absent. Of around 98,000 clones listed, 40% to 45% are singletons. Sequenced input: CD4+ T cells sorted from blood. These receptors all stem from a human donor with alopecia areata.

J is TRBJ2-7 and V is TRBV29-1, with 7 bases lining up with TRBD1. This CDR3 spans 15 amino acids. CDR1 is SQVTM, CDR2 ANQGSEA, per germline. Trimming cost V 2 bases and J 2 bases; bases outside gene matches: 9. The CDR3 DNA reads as TGCAGCGTTGAAATCCCGGGACAGTCGACCTACGAGCAGTACTTC. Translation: CSVEIPGQSTYEQYF.

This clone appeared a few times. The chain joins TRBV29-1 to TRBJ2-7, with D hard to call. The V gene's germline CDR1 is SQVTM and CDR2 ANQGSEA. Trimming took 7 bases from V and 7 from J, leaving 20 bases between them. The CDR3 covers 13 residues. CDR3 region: CSATPWRGEEQYF. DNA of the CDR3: TGCAGCGCTACCCCCTGGCGAGGTGAGGAGCAGTACTTC.

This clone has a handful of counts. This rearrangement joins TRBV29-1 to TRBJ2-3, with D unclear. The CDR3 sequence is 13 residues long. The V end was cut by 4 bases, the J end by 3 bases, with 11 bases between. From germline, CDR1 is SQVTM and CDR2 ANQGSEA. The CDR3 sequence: CSVGAAGTDTQYF. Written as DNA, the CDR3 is TGCAGCGTTGGGGCGGCAGGTACAGATACGCAGTATTTT.